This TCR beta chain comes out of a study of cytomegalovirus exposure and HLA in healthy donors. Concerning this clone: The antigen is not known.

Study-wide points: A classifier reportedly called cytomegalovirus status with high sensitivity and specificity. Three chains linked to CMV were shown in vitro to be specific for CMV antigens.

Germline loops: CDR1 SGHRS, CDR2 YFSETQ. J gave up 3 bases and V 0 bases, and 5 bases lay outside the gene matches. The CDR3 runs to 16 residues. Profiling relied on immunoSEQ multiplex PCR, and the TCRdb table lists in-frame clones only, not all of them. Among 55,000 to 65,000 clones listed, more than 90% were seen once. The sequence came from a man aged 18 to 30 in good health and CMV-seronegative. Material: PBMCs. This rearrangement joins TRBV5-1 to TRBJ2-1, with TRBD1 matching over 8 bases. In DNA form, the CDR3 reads TGCGCCAGCAGCTTGGTTGGACAGGGAAACTACAATGAGCAGTTCTTC. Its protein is CASSLVGQGNYNEQFF.